A selection of T cell receptor beta chains follows, all from one sample in a study of cytomegalovirus exposure and HLA in healthy donors. Using immunoSEQ multiplex PCR, the repertoire was profiled, and TCRdb retains in-frame clones only, with some absent. The repertoire consists of about 150,000 clones, with about 74% occurring once and the leading ten covering roughly 1.8%. Material: PBMCs. The receptors originated from a middle-aged woman in good health and CMV-seronegative. Each CDR3 is given with its conserved first and last residue. The D gene is left open where the match is weak. Some rows have no size entry. The others give once, few or many, or a class for an expanded clone.

V gene: TRBV18; J gene: TRBJ2-3; clone size: .; D gene: TRBD2; CDR3 DNA: TGTGCCAGCTCACTCCACCAGCGGGAGTCAGATACGCAGTATTTT; CDR3 protein: CASSLHQRESDTQYF
V gene: TRBV7-8; J gene: TRBJ1-1; clone size: .; D gene: TRBD1; CDR3 DNA: TGTGCCAGCAGCTTCGAGAGGGGGCATGGGTCTGAAGCTTTCTTT; CDR3 protein: CASSFERGHGSEAFF
V gene: TRBV18; J gene: TRBJ2-3; clone size: .; D gene: .; CDR3 DNA: TGTGCCAGCTCACCATTCCGGGGAGATACGCAGTATTTT; CDR3 protein: CASSPFRGDTQYF
V gene: TRBV6-1; J gene: TRBJ2-5; clone size: .; D gene: .; CDR3 DNA: TGTGCCAGCAGTGTCCTCAGGGGGCGGGGGGAGACCCAGTACTTC; CDR3 protein: CASSVLRGRGETQYF
V gene: TRBV15; J gene: TRBJ1-1; clone size: once; D gene: TRBD1; CDR3 DNA: TGTGCCACCAGCACCCGACAGGGGATAAGTGAAGCTTTCTTT; CDR3 protein: CATSTRQGISEAFF
V gene: TRBV11-2; J gene: TRBJ1-1; clone size: .; D gene: TRBD1; CDR3 DNA: TGTGCCAGCAGCTTAGGAGCCGGGACAGGGCCTCGTATCACTGAAGCTTTCTTT; CDR3 protein: CASSLGAGTGPRITEAFF
V gene: TRBV18; J gene: TRBJ2-7; clone size: .; D gene: TRBD1; CDR3 DNA: TGTGCCAGCTCACCGGGGGAAACGACAGGGCAGTACGAGCAGTACTTC; CDR3 protein: CASSPGETTGQYEQYF
V gene: TRBV19; J gene: TRBJ2-7; clone size: .; D gene: .; CDR3 DNA: TGTGCCAGTAGTATCTCCAGGGTCCACGAGCAGTACTTC; CDR3 protein: CASSISRVHEQYF
V gene: TRBV30; J gene: TRBJ1-5; clone size: .; D gene: .; CDR3 DNA: TGTGCCTGGAGTATTTTCAGGGGCTTTGGCAATCAGCCCCAGCATTTT; CDR3 protein: CAWSIFRGFGNQPQHF
V gene: TRBV27; J gene: TRBJ1-2; clone size: .; D gene: TRBD1; CDR3 DNA: TGTGCCAGCAGTTTAGACAGGGACTATGGCTACACCTTC; CDR3 protein: CASSLDRDYGYTF
V gene: TRBV9; J gene: TRBJ2-7; clone size: .; D gene: TRBD2; CDR3 DNA: TGTGCCAGCAGCGTAGCGTCCAGCGGGGGGGATTACGGGTCCTACGAGCAGTACTTC; CDR3 protein: CASSVASSGGDYGSYEQYF
V gene: TRBV13; J gene: TRBJ1-2; clone size: .; D gene: .; CDR3 DNA: TGTGCCGTCAGGACAGAGAGTAAAGCTAACTATGGCTACACCTTC; CDR3 protein: CAVRTESKANYGYTF
V gene: TRBV2; J gene: TRBJ2-1; clone size: .; D gene: TRBD2; CDR3 DNA: TGTGCCAGCAATGACGCGGGACTAGCGGGGGGGCAGTTCTTC; CDR3 protein: CASNDAGLAGGQFF
V gene: TRBV20-1; J gene: TRBJ2-7; clone size: .; D gene: .; CDR3 DNA: TGCAGTCCGAGGGGGGGCTACGAGCAGTACTTC; CDR3 protein: CSPRGGYEQYF
V gene: TRBV7-6; J gene: TRBJ2-3; clone size: .; D gene: .; CDR3 DNA: TGTGCCAGCAGCTTCGGATCAGGCGATACGCAGTATTTT; CDR3 protein: CASSFGSGDTQYF
V gene: TRBV27; J gene: TRBJ1-2; clone size: .; D gene: TRBD1; CDR3 DNA: TGTGCCAGCAGAAGGACAGGGGGCGCGGACTATGGCTACACCTTC; CDR3 protein: CASRRTGGADYGYTF
V gene: TRBV2; J gene: TRBJ2-5; clone size: .; D gene: TRBD2; CDR3 DNA: TGTGCCAGCAGCACGACTAGCGGGGGGTCAGAGACCCAGTACTTC; CDR3 protein: CASSTTSGGSETQYF
V gene: TRBV19; J gene: TRBJ2-7; clone size: .; D gene: TRBD1; CDR3 DNA: TGTGCCAGTAGTCCGGGACAGGGGTTTGAGCAGTACTTC; CDR3 protein: CASSPGQGFEQYF
V gene: TRBV28; J gene: TRBJ2-1; clone size: .; D gene: TRBD1; CDR3 DNA: TGTGCCAGCAGTTTAACAGGGGGTGGGCATGAGCAGTTCTTC; CDR3 protein: CASSLTGGGHEQFF
V gene: TRBV18; J gene: TRBJ1-2; clone size: .; D gene: TRBD1; CDR3 DNA: TGTGCCAGCTCAGCCGGGACAGGGGGCGATGGCTACACCTTC; CDR3 protein: CASSAGTGGDGYTF
V gene: TRBV28; J gene: TRBJ2-2; clone size: .; D gene: .; CDR3 DNA: TGTGCCAGCAGCCCCCCGGGCCAGGGAAGGACCGGGGAGCTGTTTTTT; CDR3 protein: CASSPPGQGRTGELFF
V gene: TRBV11-2; J gene: TRBJ1-1; clone size: .; D gene: .; CDR3 DNA: TGTGCCAGCAGCTTAGATAGGGGCAGGGAAGCTTTCTTT; CDR3 protein: CASSLDRGREAFF
V gene: TRBV18; J gene: TRBJ1-4; clone size: .; D gene: .; CDR3 DNA: TGTGCCAGCTCCCCGAGGGTGATCGCGAATGAAAAACTGTTTTTT; CDR3 protein: CASSPRVIANEKLFF
V gene: TRBV6-1; J gene: TRBJ2-5; clone size: few; D gene: TRBD1; CDR3 DNA: TGTGCCAGCAGTGAAAGGGACAGGGTACAAGAGACCCAGTACTTC; CDR3 protein: CASSERDRVQETQYF
V gene: TRBV5-6; J gene: TRBJ1-2; clone size: .; D gene: .; CDR3 DNA: TGTGCCAGCACCCCTACCCAGGGTGCCGGCTACACCTTC; CDR3 protein: CASTPTQGAGYTF
V gene: TRBV11-2; J gene: TRBJ2-2; clone size: .; D gene: TRBD1; CDR3 DNA: TGTGCCAGCAGCTTAGGGACAGGGAACACCGGGGAGCTGTTTTTT; CDR3 protein: CASSLGTGNTGELFF
V gene: TRBV6-5; J gene: TRBJ2-1; clone size: .; D gene: TRBD2; CDR3 DNA: TGTGCCAGCAGCCCACTAGCGGGAGGGCTAAATGAGCAGTTCTTC; CDR3 protein: CASSPLAGGLNEQFF
V gene: TRBV11-2; J gene: TRBJ1-1; clone size: .; D gene: .; CDR3 DNA: TGTGCCAGCAGCACGCGATTGAACACTGAAGCTTTCTTT; CDR3 protein: CASSTRLNTEAFF
V gene: TRBV15; J gene: TRBJ1-1; clone size: few; D gene: TRBD1; CDR3 DNA: TGTGCCACCAGCAGAGACACAGGGGGGCCTGAAGCTTTCTTT; CDR3 protein: CATSRDTGGPEAFF
V gene: TRBV9; J gene: TRBJ1-1; clone size: .; D gene: TRBD1; CDR3 DNA: TGTGCCAGCAGCCTCGCGAACAGGGGCACTGAAGCTTTCTTT; CDR3 protein: CASSLANRGTEAFF
V gene: TRBV11-2; J gene: TRBJ2-1; clone size: .; D gene: TRBD1; CDR3 DNA: TGTGCCAGCAGCTTAGATGCAGGGGGCTCCTACAATGAGCAGTTCTTC; CDR3 protein: CASSLDAGGSYNEQFF
V gene: TRBV6-1; J gene: TRBJ1-5; clone size: few; D gene: .; CDR3 DNA: TGTGCCAGCAGTGAACCCGGGAGCAATCAGCCCCAGCATTTT; CDR3 protein: CASSEPGSNQPQHF
V gene: TRBV5-1; J gene: TRBJ2-2; clone size: .; D gene: .; CDR3 DNA: TGCGCCAGCAGCTTCTACAGCAGTACCGGGGAGCTGTTTTTT; CDR3 protein: CASSFYSSTGELFF
V gene: TRBV7-9; J gene: TRBJ2-1; clone size: .; D gene: TRBD2; CDR3 DNA: TGTGCCAGCAGCTTAGCCCAGGGACTAGCGGGTAATGAGCAGTTCTTC; CDR3 protein: CASSLAQGLAGNEQFF
V gene: TRBV6-5; J gene: TRBJ1-2; clone size: once; D gene: TRBD1; CDR3 DNA: TGTGCCAGCAGTTACTTGGGACAGGGGAAGGGACAGGGCTACACCTTC; CDR3 protein: CASSYLGQGKGQGYTF
V gene: TRBV6-5; J gene: TRBJ2-1; clone size: .; D gene: TRBD1; CDR3 DNA: TGTGCCAGCAGGACAGGGTCGGGTAATGAGCAGTTCTTC; CDR3 protein: CASRTGSGNEQFF
V gene: TRBV6-4; J gene: TRBJ2-2; clone size: few; D gene: .; CDR3 DNA: TGTGCCAGCAGTGTCGAGAGTACAGGGTCGAACACCGGGGAGCTGTTTTTT; CDR3 protein: CASSVESTGSNTGELFF
V gene: TRBV7-7; J gene: TRBJ2-2; clone size: .; D gene: TRBD2; CDR3 DNA: TGTGCCAGCAGCTATAGCGGGAGGGCGAACACCGGGGAGCTGTTTTTT; CDR3 protein: CASSYSGRANTGELFF
V gene: TRBV27; J gene: TRBJ2-2; clone size: .; D gene: .; CDR3 DNA: TGTGCCAGCAGTTTAGTGCGGGGCACCGGGGAGCTGTTTTTT; CDR3 protein: CASSLVRGTGELFF
V gene: TRBV9; J gene: TRBJ1-5; clone size: .; D gene: .; CDR3 DNA: TGTGCCAGCAGCGCCCCAGGGCTCAATCAGCCCCAGCATTTT; CDR3 protein: CASSAPGLNQPQHF
V gene: TRBV11-2; J gene: TRBJ1-1; clone size: .; D gene: .; CDR3 DNA: TGTGCCAGCAGCGTCTCTACAGGGAACACTGAAGCTTTCTTT; CDR3 protein: CASSVSTGNTEAFF
V gene: TRBV6-4; J gene: TRBJ1-1; clone size: .; D gene: TRBD1; CDR3 DNA: TGTGCCAGCAGACAATTAACAGGGGGGAACACTGAAGCTTTCTTT; CDR3 protein: CASRQLTGGNTEAFF
V gene: TRBV7-2; J gene: TRBJ1-2; clone size: .; D gene: .; CDR3 DNA: TGTGCCAGCAGCTTAGCCCCCCGGGATGGCTACACCTTC; CDR3 protein: CASSLAPRDGYTF
V gene: TRBV7-7; J gene: TRBJ1-3; clone size: .; D gene: .; CDR3 DNA: TGTGCCAGCAGCTTAAATCGCGGAACTGGAAACACCATATATTTT; CDR3 protein: CASSLNRGTGNTIYF
V gene: TRBV7-9; J gene: TRBJ1-1; clone size: .; D gene: .; CDR3 DNA: TGTGCCAGCAGCTTAATCACACTGGGGCAGACTACTGAAGCTTTCTTT; CDR3 protein: CASSLITLGQTTEAFF
V gene: TRBV5-1; J gene: TRBJ1-1; clone size: .; D gene: .; CDR3 DNA: TGCGCCAGCAGTTCCACCACCCGGTCCACTGAAGCTTTCTTT; CDR3 protein: CASSSTTRSTEAFF
V gene: TRBV10-3; J gene: TRBJ2-7; clone size: .; D gene: TRBD1; CDR3 DNA: TGTGCCATTTTCGGGACAGGGCTTCGGGAGCAGTACTTC; CDR3 protein: CAIFGTGLREQYF